Detailed here is one T cell receptor (beta chain). The antigen is undetermined. This specimen belongs to a study of radiation and T cells in renal cell carcinoma. Generated by immunoSEQ multiplex PCR, the TCRdb table keeps only in-frame clones and is missing some. The sample carries 55,000 to 65,000 clones, 78% recorded once. Whole-study findings and limits: From baseline, blood top tumor clonotypes peaked at 2 weeks post-radiation.

The time point was: baseline pretreatment blood. Sample treatment: 15 Gy SBRT to primary tumor, nephrectomy 4 weeks later. V shed 2 bases and J shed 6 bases, with 8 bases lying between them. The CDR3 extends over 13 amino acids. Germline assignment: CDR1 SNHLY and CDR2 FYNNEI. The source is a man in his sixties with renal cell carcinoma. The chain recombines TRBV2 with TRBJ2-1, with D possibly TRBD2 on 6 matching bases. The starting material was blood, obtained from a patient whose treatment included radiotherapy and nephrectomy. CDR3 protein: CASSEYGGNEQFF. Written as DNA, the CDR3 is TGTGCCAGCAGTGAATACGGGGGCAATGAGCAGTTCTTC.